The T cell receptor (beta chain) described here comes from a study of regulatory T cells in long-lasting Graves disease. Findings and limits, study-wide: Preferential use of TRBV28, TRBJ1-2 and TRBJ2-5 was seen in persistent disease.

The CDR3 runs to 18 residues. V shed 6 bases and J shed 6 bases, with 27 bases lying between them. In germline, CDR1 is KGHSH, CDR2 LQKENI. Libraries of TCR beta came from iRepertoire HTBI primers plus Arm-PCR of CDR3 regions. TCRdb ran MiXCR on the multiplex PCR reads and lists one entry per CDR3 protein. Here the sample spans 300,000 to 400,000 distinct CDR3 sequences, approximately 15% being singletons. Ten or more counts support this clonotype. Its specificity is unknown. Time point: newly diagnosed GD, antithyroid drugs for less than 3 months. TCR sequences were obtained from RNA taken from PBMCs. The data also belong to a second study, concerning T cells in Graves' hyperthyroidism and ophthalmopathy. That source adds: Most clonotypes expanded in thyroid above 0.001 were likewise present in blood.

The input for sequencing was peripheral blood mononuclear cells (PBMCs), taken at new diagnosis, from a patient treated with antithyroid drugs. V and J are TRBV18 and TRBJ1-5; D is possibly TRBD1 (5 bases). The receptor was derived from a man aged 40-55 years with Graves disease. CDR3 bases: TGTGCCAGCTCGCCAACGAGGTACCGGGGCAGGGATTCTCAGCCCCAGCATTTT. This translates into CASSPTRYRGRDSQPQHF.